Listed below are T cell receptor beta chains from one sample, sequenced in a study of T cell responses to AZD1222 COVID-19 vaccine. The table came from immunoSEQ multiplex PCR; TCRdb's copy has only in-frame clones and leaves some out. In the table there are around 150,000 clones, roughly 92% of which are singletons. Sequencing used peripheral blood, obtained on day 0 of AZD1222 vaccination. Every receptor here comes from an adult in good health. Each CDR3 is given with its conserved first and last residue. The D gene is left open where the match is weak. Clone size appears in some rows only: once, few, many, or a class for an expanded clone.

V: TRBV3-1/TRBV3-2
D: .
J: TRBJ2-2
size: .
DNA: TGTGCCAGCAGCCGGCACGACACCGGGGAGCTGTTTTTT
CDR3: CASSRHDTGELFF

V: TRBV5-1
D: TRBD1
J: TRBJ1-6
size: .
DNA: TGCGCCAGCAACTACGACAGGGATTCACCCCTCCACTTT
CDR3: CASNYDRDSPLHF

V: TRBV9
D: TRBD1
J: TRBJ2-7
size: .
DNA: TGTGCCAGCAGCGTAGACTTCGGGACAGGGGGCTATGAGCAGTACTTC
CDR3: CASSVDFGTGGYEQYF

V: TRBV21-1
D: .
J: TRBJ1-1
size: .
DNA: TGTGCCAGCCCTTACAGGGAGAACACTGAAGCTTTCTTT
CDR3: CASPYRENTEAFF

V: TRBV3-1/TRBV3-2
D: .
J: TRBJ2-7
size: .
DNA: TGTGCCAGCAGCCAAGATCTACGCTACGAGCAGTACTTC
CDR3: CASSQDLRYEQYF

V: TRBV6-2/TRBV6-3
D: .
J: TRBJ2-5
size: few
DNA: TGTGCCAGCAGTTCAGGAGAGAGGGAGACCCAGTACTTC
CDR3: CASSSGERETQYF

V: TRBV7-9
D: TRBD1
J: TRBJ2-7
size: .
DNA: TGTGCCAGCACCCCTCAGGGGGAAGCCTACGAGCAGTACTTC
CDR3: CASTPQGEAYEQYF

V: TRBV7-9
D: TRBD1
J: TRBJ2-7
size: .
DNA: TGTGCCAGCAGCCAAGCCACAGGGGGTGGTTCCTACGAGCAGTACTTC
CDR3: CASSQATGGGSYEQYF

V: TRBV6-2/TRBV6-3
D: .
J: TRBJ1-5
size: .
DNA: TGTGCCAGCAGTTACGTGTCAGGGCGGTTTAATCAGCCCCAGCATTTT
CDR3: CASSYVSGRFNQPQHF

V: TRBV5-1
D: TRBD1
J: TRBJ1-1
size: .
DNA: TGCGCCAGCAGCGAACGACAGGGACTGAACACTGAAGCTTTCTTT
CDR3: CASSERQGLNTEAFF

V: TRBV6-9
D: .
J: TRBJ2-7
size: .
DNA: TGTGCCATACCTCCCCCTTCCTACGAGCAGTACTTC
CDR3: CAIPPPSYEQYF

V: TRBV25-1
D: .
J: TRBJ1-6
size: once
DNA: TGTGCCAGCAGTGGGGCCCTATCGGTGGGGAATTCACCCCTCCACTTT
CDR3: CASSGALSVGNSPLHF

V: TRBV28
D: TRBD1
J: TRBJ1-2
size: .
DNA: TGTGCCAGCTCTTATCGGGACAGGGGAAGGATGGGCTATGGCTACACCTTC
CDR3: CASSYRDRGRMGYGYTF

V: TRBV5-1
D: TRBD2
J: TRBJ2-2
size: .
DNA: TGCGCCAGCAGCTTTTTGGGGGGGTCGAACACCGGGGAGCTGTTTTTT
CDR3: CASSFLGGSNTGELFF

V: TRBV27
D: .
J: TRBJ1-6
size: .
DNA: TGTGCCAGCAGTTTAGGCCTAGGTTCACCCCTCCACTTT
CDR3: CASSLGLGSPLHF

V: TRBV2
D: TRBD1
J: TRBJ1-6
size: .
DNA: TGTGCCAGCAGCATAGACAGGGGGACGAATAATTCACCCCTCCACTTT
CDR3: CASSIDRGTNNSPLHF

V: TRBV7-9
D: TRBD1
J: TRBJ1-6
size: few
DNA: TGTGCCAGCAGCTGGACAGGGAGTGGTTCACCCCTCCACTTT
CDR3: CASSWTGSGSPLHF

V: TRBV5-6
D: TRBD2
J: TRBJ2-4
size: .
DNA: TGTGCCAGCAGCCCCGCGGGGGGAGGTGACATTCAGTACTTC
CDR3: CASSPAGGGDIQYF

V: TRBV2
D: .
J: TRBJ1-2
size: .
DNA: TGTGCCGCCCCGGGGCGTACCTATGGCTACACCTTC
CDR3: CAAPGRTYGYTF

V: TRBV23-1
D: TRBD1
J: TRBJ2-2
size: .
DNA: TGCGCCAGCAGGAACCGGGACAGGGAGAACACCGGGGAGCTGTTTTTT
CDR3: CASRNRDRENTGELFF

V: TRBV30
D: TRBD2
J: TRBJ2-1
size: .
DNA: TGTGCCTGGAGTGTTAGGGGACTAGCGGTGGGGGCGCAGTTCTTC
CDR3: CAWSVRGLAVGAQFF

V: TRBV28
D: TRBD1
J: TRBJ1-1
size: .
DNA: TGTGCCAGCAGCGGGGGACAGGGCACTGAAGCTTTCTTT
CDR3: CASSGGQGTEAFF

V: TRBV28
D: .
J: TRBJ2-4
size: .
DNA: TGTGCCAGCAGTTTAGGGTATCTACGGGCCAAAAACATTCAGTACTTC
CDR3: CASSLGYLRAKNIQYF

V: TRBV6-4
D: .
J: TRBJ2-1
size: .
DNA: TGTGCCAGCAGTGAAGTTTTGCGGGACAATGAGCAGTTCTTC
CDR3: CASSEVLRDNEQFF

V: TRBV5-4
D: TRBD2
J: TRBJ2-5
size: .
DNA: TGTGCCAGCAGCTTGGGACTAGCGGGAGGAGAGACCCAGTACTTC
CDR3: CASSLGLAGGETQYF

V: TRBV9
D: .
J: TRBJ1-2
size: .
DNA: TGTGCCAGCACGAACGGGAACTATGGCTACACCTTC
CDR3: CASTNGNYGYTF

V: TRBV28
D: TRBD2
J: TRBJ2-2
size: .
DNA: TGTGCCAGCAGTTTACTAGCGGGACGAATCAACACCGGGGAGCTGTTTTTT
CDR3: CASSLLAGRINTGELFF

V: TRBV12-5
D: TRBD2
J: TRBJ2-2
size: .
DNA: TGTGCTAGTGGTTCCGGACTAGCGGGATATACCGGGGAGCTGTTTTTT
CDR3: CASGSGLAGYTGELFF

V: TRBV5-6
D: TRBD1
J: TRBJ2-5
size: once
DNA: TGTGCCAGCAGCCATCGACAGGGCGGACAGACCCAGTACTTC
CDR3: CASSHRQGGQTQYF

V: TRBV11-2
D: .
J: TRBJ2-2
size: .
DNA: TGTGCCAGCAGCTTAAACGCCGGGGAGCTGTTTTTT
CDR3: CASSLNAGELFF

V: TRBV5-1
D: TRBD1
J: TRBJ2-1
size: .
DNA: TGCGCCAGCACCCCCGGGACAGGGGGCAACAATGAGCAGTTCTTC
CDR3: CASTPGTGGNNEQFF

V: TRBV27
D: .
J: TRBJ1-2
size: .
DNA: TGTGCCAGCAGTTTAGAAGGGTTCGGTGGCTACACCTTC
CDR3: CASSLEGFGGYTF

V: TRBV19
D: .
J: TRBJ1-3
size: .
DNA: TGTGCCAGTAGTCCCTGGACAGATGGAAACACCATATATTTT
CDR3: CASSPWTDGNTIYF

V: TRBV7-6
D: .
J: TRBJ1-1
size: .
DNA: TGTGCCAGCAGCTTAGAGGGGGACTCCCCGGGCACTGAAGCTTTCTTT
CDR3: CASSLEGDSPGTEAFF

V: TRBV19
D: .
J: TRBJ2-2
size: few
DNA: TGTGCCAGTAGTACCCAGCGGTTGAACACCGGGGAGCTGTTTTTT
CDR3: CASSTQRLNTGELFF

V: TRBV6-5
D: TRBD1
J: TRBJ1-4
size: .
DNA: TGTGCCAGCAGTTACGGGACAGGGGGAACTAATGAAAAACTGTTTTTT
CDR3: CASSYGTGGTNEKLFF

V: TRBV5-6
D: .
J: TRBJ2-7
size: .
DNA: TGTGCCAGCAGCTTGTTTCGGCAGGTAGCCTACGAGCAGTACTTC
CDR3: CASSLFRQVAYEQYF

V: TRBV6-5
D: .
J: TRBJ1-6
size: .
DNA: TGTGCCAGCAGCCAGGGAAATAATTCACCCCTCCACTTT
CDR3: CASSQGNNSPLHF

V: TRBV27
D: .
J: TRBJ2-7
size: once
DNA: TGTGCCAGCAGTCTGACAGGTTCCTACGAGCAGTACTTC
CDR3: CASSLTGSYEQYF

V: TRBV18
D: TRBD1
J: TRBJ1-1
size: .
DNA: TGTGCCAGCTCCCCTCTAGGGACAGTGAACACTGAAGCTTTCTTT
CDR3: CASSPLGTVNTEAFF

V: TRBV27
D: .
J: TRBJ1-5
size: .
DNA: TGTGCCAGCAGGGAATACTCCGGCGTACATCAGCCCCAGCATTTT
CDR3: CASREYSGVHQPQHF

V: TRBV5-1
D: TRBD1
J: TRBJ2-7
size: .
DNA: TGCGCCAGCAGCTCGACGACAGGGAAGGGCAGCGAGCAGTACTTC
CDR3: CASSSTTGKGSEQYF